This T cell receptor beta chain is from a study of cytomegalovirus exposure and HLA in healthy donors. Whole-study context: A subsequent analysis stated that the 110 or so validation repertoires were run on the same platform as the roughly 670 first-cohort repertoires.

Comments on this clone: Its matching antigen is unknown. Other nucleotide sequences from this sample produce the same CDR3.

Findings and caveats of the study: Reported results showed that the classifier diagnosed cytomegalovirus status with high specificity and sensitivity. TCR beta chains numbering more than 150 were designated cytomegalovirus-associated.

This CDR3 region has 16 residues. The V and J ends lost 1 base and 4 bases, in that order; junction bases with no gene match: 3. Germline CDR1 reads SGHRS; CDR2 reads YFSETQ. Assay: immunoSEQ multiplex PCR; the TCRdb copy retains only in-frame clones and omits some. Among approximately 170,000 clones listed, less than 95% were seen once. The receptor was isolated from a young woman in good health and CMV-seropositive. Material for sequencing was PBMCs. The chain carries TRBV5-1 and TRBJ2-1; 12 bases match TRBD2. In nucleotides, the CDR3 is TGCGCCAGCAGCTTGACTAGCGGGGGGTCTTACAATGAGCAGTTCTTC. The encoded protein is CASSLTSGGSYNEQFF.